This T cell receptor (beta chain) was captured by sequencing in a study of T cells of healthy individuals. MiXCR, applied by TCRdb to the 5' RACE reads, yields one record per CDR3 protein. Among fewer than 90,000 distinct CDR3 sequences listed, approximately 5.4% were seen once. CDR1 is SGHRS and CDR2 is YFSETQ in the germline V gene. Trimming cost V 4 bases and J 4 bases, with 9 bases left between them. The CDR3 contains 13 residues. At least ten counts were recorded for this clonotype. The chain links TRBV5-1 to TRBJ1-5, with D unresolved. The source is a female donor in good health. Here the CDR3 DNA reads TGCGCCAGCAGCCCTTACGTAAATCAGCCCCAGCATTTT. Its protein is CASSPYVNQPQHF.